Each of the 21 T cell receptor beta chains below was sequenced from the same sample in a study of OX40 agonist ivuxolimab in advanced cancers. Assay used: immunoSEQ multiplex PCR; TCRdb lists only in-frame clones, some missing. The sample comprises about 25,000 clones, roughly three quarters of which are singletons, and approximately 1.5% rests with the top ten. Sequences were derived from CD4+ or CD8+ T cells sorted from blood, sampled in a trial of the OX40 agonist ivuxolimab. These receptors were obtained from an adult with an advanced solid tumor such as melanoma, head and neck, liver or kidney cancer.

The chain uses TRBV7-2 and TRBJ2-3; TRBD2 agrees at 14 bases. The length of the CDR3 is 18 residues. The J segment lost 6 bases and the V segment lost 1 base, leaving 9 bases of the junction unmatched. CDR1 SGHTA and CDR2 FQGNSA come from the germline V gene. CDR3 bases: TGTGCCAGCAGCTTAGGAGGACTAGCGGGGGGACTAACGGATACGCAGTATTTT. It specifies CASSLGGLAGGLTDTQYF. The variable domain in full, with the rest retrieved from reference TRBV7-2 and TRBJ2-3, is GAGVSQSPSNKVTEKGKDVELRCDPISGHTALYWYRQSLGQGLEFLIYFQGNSAPDKSGLPSDRFSAERTGGSVSTLTIQRTQQEDSAVYLCASSLGGLAGGLTDTQYFGPGTRLTVL.

The chain recombines TRBV20-1 with TRBJ1-4; no clear D. The germline V gene encodes CDR1 DFQATT and CDR2 SNEGSKA (reference sequence). The CDR3 consists of 11 residues. V was pared by 6 bases and J by 8 bases, with 10 bases between. This chain's CDR3 is CSASDEEKLFF. For the CDR3, the DNA is TGCAGTGCGTCCGACGAGGAAAAACTGTTTTTT.

This clone has just a few counts. The chain joins TRBV7-2 to TRBJ2-5; 11 positions agree with TRBD2. Losses at the gene ends were 5 bases for V and 2 bases for J; bases not matched to a gene: 4. CDR1 SGHTA and CDR2 FQGNSA come from the germline V gene. CDR3 length equals 15 residues. Here the CDR3 DNA reads TGTGCCAGCAGCCCCGTAGCGGGGGGGCAAGAGACCCAGTACTTC. Translated, it gives CASSPVAGGQETQYF.

This clone was observed a handful of times. This rearrangement joins TRBV28 to TRBJ1-5; possible D gene TRBD1, 6 bases. CDR1 MDHEN and CDR2 SYDVKM come from the germline V gene. The CDR3 totals 14 residues. Trimming pared 6 bases from V and 3 bases from J, leaving 12 bases between. CDR3 bases: TGTGCCAGCAGCCTTACAGGGTTCAATCAGCCCCAGCATTTT. This sequence encodes CASSLTGFNQPQHF.

The table lists this clone with a count of one. The rearrangement joins TRBV9 to TRBJ2-1, with 12 bases that match TRBD2. Germline values: CDR1 SGDLS, CDR2 YYNGEE. This CDR3 region has 17 residues. After removal of 0 bases from V and 9 bases from J, the junction contained 10 bases not matched to a gene. CDR3 coding DNA: TGTGCCAGCAGCGTAGGGCTAGCGGGAGGGCCGTCGGTTGAGCAGTTCTTC. Protein product: CASSVGLAGGPSVEQFF.

J is TRBJ2-7 and V is TRBV28; D may be TRBD1 (6 bases). Germline values: CDR1 MDHEN, CDR2 SYDVKM. The CDR3 is 16 residues long. The V end lost 3 bases, the J end lost 4 bases, and 19 bases lay between the germline ends. The CDR3 nucleotides are TGTGCCAGCAGTTTTGTAGGATACAGGGATGAGTACGAGCAGTACTTC. Its protein is CASSFVGYRDEYEQYF.

This clone was counted once. This chain connects TRBV6-6 to TRBJ2-5; 10 bases are a match to TRBD1. Germline assignment: CDR1 MNHNY and CDR2 SVGAGI (reference sequence). CDR3 size: 15 residues. The ends lost 7 bases at V and 5 bases at J; junction bases unmatched: 10. The CDR3 is CASTPRDRGGETQYF. CDR3 coding DNA: TGTGCCAGCACCCCTAGGGACAGGGGAGGCGAGACCCAGTACTTC.

Concerning this clone: Because the CDR3 is missing its conserved closing phenylalanine or tryptophan, this is likely a read error. It is unclear where the CDR3 begins or ends on the DNA, so no DNA is shown, and the CDR3 is as TCRdb lists it. J is TRBJ2-7 and V is TRBV7-8. The CDR3 region is 9 residues in length, termini included. Germline CDR1 is SGHVS and CDR2 is FQNEAQ. CDR3 protein: CASSLAQWI.

This rearrangement joins TRBV4-1 to TRBJ1-6; 9 bases align to TRBD1. Losses at the gene ends were 1 base for V and 8 bases for J; bases not matched to a gene: 6. In germline, CDR1 is MGHRA, CDR2 YSYEKL. This CDR3 region has 16 residues. This CDR3 reads CASSQAGQGRHSPLHF. DNA of the CDR3: TGCGCCAGCAGCCAAGCCGGACAGGGGAGGCATTCACCCCTCCACTTT.

The rearrangement links TRBV2 to TRBJ2-1; D call uncertain. In germline, CDR1 is SNHLY, CDR2 FYNNEI. Trimming took 4 bases from V and 5 from J, leaving 12 bases between them. The CDR3 spans 14 residues. The CDR3, as DNA: TGTGCCAGCAGTGTCGACCTAGGGAACAATGAGCAGTTCTTC. This sequence encodes CASSVDLGNNEQFF.

The CDR3 DNA follows: TGTGCCAGCAGCTTAGGGGGAAGAGCTAATTCACCCCTCCACTTT. Its protein product is CASSLGGRANSPLHF. The chain links TRBV7-2 to TRBJ1-6; D unclear. This CDR3 is 15 amino acids long. Germline V gene sequence: CDR1 SGHTA, CDR2 FQGNSA. The V gene lost 1 base and the J gene lost 6 bases, with 10 bases spanning the gap.

The gene calls are TRBV20-1 and TRBJ1-1; D gene ambiguous. V shed 0 bases and J shed 11 bases, with 1 base lying between them. Germline V gene data show CDR1 as DFQATT and CDR2 as SNEGSKA (reference sequence). This CDR3 has 8 amino acids. As DNA, the CDR3 is TGCAGTGCTAGAGACGCTTTCTTT. It is translated as CSARDAFF.

Only a few counts were recorded for this clone. The chain has TRBV27 and TRBJ1-1; no clear D gene. Trimming removed 1 base at V and 3 bases at J, with 12 bases between. Germline V gives CDR1 MNHEY, CDR2 SMNVEV (reference sequence). The CDR3 spans 15 residues. CDR3 nucleotide sequence: TGTGCCAGCAGTTTATTGGGGAGGGTGGACACTGAAGCTTTCTTT. This encodes CASSLLGRVDTEAFF.

This chain uses TRBV6-1 with TRBJ2-4; TRBD2 matches 11 bases. V lost 9 bases and J lost 5; bases outside the gene matches: 6. The germline V gene has CDR1 MNHNS and CDR2 SASEGT. This CDR3 contains 14 residues. Here the CDR3 DNA reads TGTGCCAGTCTAGCGGGGGGACTCCAAAACATTCAGTACTTC. Translation gives CASLAGGLQNIQYF.

This clone was detected a few times. The V gene is TRBV5-6, the J gene TRBJ1-2; weak D call: TRBD1 (5 bases). The CDR3 totals 13 residues. The V gene's germline CDR1 is SGHDT and CDR2 YYEEEE. Trimming shortened V by 4 bases and J by 7 bases, and 14 bases separated the two germline ends. CDR3 residues: CASSVKEGLGYTF. Written as DNA, the CDR3 is TGTGCCAGCAGCGTTAAGGAGGGGCTTGGCTACACCTTC.

V usage is TRBV29-1 and J usage is TRBJ2-5; 13 bases match TRBD2. CDR1 SQVTM and CDR2 ANQGSEA come from the germline V gene. V shed 8 bases and J 4 bases; nucleotides not matched to a gene: 7. The CDR3 consists of 14 residues. DNA of the CDR3: TGCAGCACCTCCGGGACTAGCGGGGCAGAGACCCAGTACTTC. Translation: CSTSGTSGAETQYF.

The rearrangement links TRBV4-3 to TRBJ1-3; the match to TRBD1 covers 7 bases. The ends lost 4 bases at V and 3 bases at J; junction bases unmatched: 6. The CDR3 covers 15 residues. CDR1 and CDR2 from the germline V gene are LGHNA and YSLEER. CDR3 region: CASSPYDRDGNTIYF. Written as DNA, the CDR3 is TGCGCCAGCAGCCCATACGACAGGGATGGAAACACCATATATTTT.

The rearrangement joins TRBV21-1 to TRBJ2-5; TRBD2 is the table's D call and was not checked against the DNA. The J call could be wrong; TRBJ2-7 is a better fit for the DNA end. TRBV21-1 is recorded as a pseudogene. The CDR3 is 20 residues long. Here the CDR3 DNA reads TGTGCCAGCAGCAAAAGGTTCCTAGCGGGAGAGCTTAGGAGCTCCTACGAGCAGTACTTC. Protein sequence: CASSKRFLAGELRSSYEQYF.

V is TRBV30 and J is TRBJ2-1, with a possible D match to TRBD1 (8 bases). The ends were cut back, 2 bases at V and 4 bases at J, with 15 bases in the middle. Germline assignment: CDR1 GTSNPN and CDR2 SVGIG (reference sequence). The CDR3 runs 15 residues. This CDR3 reads CAWSTTGGGYNEQFF. CDR3 nucleotide sequence: TGTGCCTGGAGTACAACAGGGGGGGGTTACAATGAGCAGTTCTTC.

The chain carries TRBV7-2 and TRBJ1-5; a weak D match, TRBD1 (5 bases). V was cut by 6 bases and J by 7 bases, with 16 bases left in between. Per the germline V gene, CDR1 is SGHTA and CDR2 is FQGNSA. The CDR3 runs to 14 residues. The CDR3 DNA is TGTGCCAGCAGAGACACTGGGACGTCCCAGCCCCAGCATTTT. It encodes CASRDTGTSQPQHF.

V usage is TRBV7-2 and J usage is TRBJ2-7, with 16 nucleotides matching TRBD2. The germline V gene has CDR1 SGHTA and CDR2 FQGNSA. V lost 6 bases, J lost 6 bases, and 8 bases stayed unmatched. The CDR3 loop spans 16 amino acids. CDR3 protein: CASRPGLAGGPSEQYF. As DNA, the CDR3 is TGTGCCAGCAGACCGGGACTAGCGGGAGGGCCCTCCGAGCAGTACTTC.